The following is a T cell receptor (beta chain) sequence with its context. As yet, its antigen is unknown. This entry comes from a study of T cells after yellow fever vaccination. Study-level results: Few clonotypes appeared in both CD4 and CD8 compartments. Abundant clonotypes from the bulk population could have been carried over as contaminants into FACS-sorted repertoires. Detected again after the booster were most primary-vaccination clones, at 96% CD4 and about 89% CD8.

The authors made TCR cDNA by 5'RACE template switching, adding a universal primer site and UMIs. From the 5' RACE reads, TCRdb called clonotypes with MiXCR, one entry per CDR3 protein. The table includes some 150,000 distinct CDR3 sequences, approximately 9.9% detected once. With V trimmed by 7 bases and J by 6 bases, 3 bases remained unmatched. The CDR3 runs to 12 residues. Germline V gene lookup returns CDR1 SGHRS and CDR2 YFSETQ. The chain recombines TRBV5-1 with TRBJ2-7; TRBD1 matches 11 bases. The starting material was CD8+ T cells sorted from PBMCs, obtained 15 days after the yellow fever booster vaccination. This TCR derives from a man younger than 30 who received the YFV17D yellow fever vaccine. The CDR3: CASRDRGFEQYF. The CDR3 DNA is TGCGCCAGCCGGGACAGGGGGTTCGAGCAGTACTTC.